Listed here is a single T cell receptor (beta chain). This record belongs to a study of T cells expressing NK-cell markers. Background on the study: The TCR beta repertoires were obtained from sorted CD3+CD56+NKG2C+, CD3+CD56+NKG2C- and CD3+CD56-NKG2C+ T cells.

5'RACE template switching with UMIs generated TCR beta cDNA. TCRdb re-called the 5' RACE reads, yielding one record per CDR3 amino acid sequence without DNA. This sample's table reports about 150,000 distinct CDR3 sequences. This clonotype was sampled from a man aged 18 to 30 in good health. Input material: blood T cells: a sorted CD56 or NKG2C T cell subset, CD4+ or CD8+ T cells, or bulk PBMC T cells (not recorded which).

Here the CDR3 reads CAISESDSFEQYF. The chain links TRBV10-3 to TRBJ2-7. There are 13 residues in the CDR3. Looked up from germline, CDR1 is ENHRY and CDR2 is SYGVKD.